This T cell receptor beta chain was retrieved from a study of blood T cell repertoires in COVID-19. Study at large: In each case, the material was cDNA or gDNA derived from T cells, B-cell-depleted T cells, or PBMCs.

Original processing methods: Estimates of nucleated cell counts were drawn from the amplification of reference gene primers. The assay was immunoSEQ multiplex PCR, and TCRdb's table has in-frame clones only and misses some. D and trimming were read from the DNA, whereas the V and J calls and clone size are those reported in that table. The sample has 140,000 to 150,000 clones, approximately 88% seen once. This CDR3 contains 14 residues. V shed 5 bases, J shed 8 bases, and the junction held 6 bases outside the gene matches. Germline assignment: CDR1 WSHSY and CDR2 SAAADI. This sequence originates from a woman in her 50s with acute or convalescent COVID-19. The V call is TRBV10-2, the J call TRBJ2-1, with 10 bases matching TRBD2. The source material was peripheral blood. The DNA of the CDR3 is TGCGCCAGCAGTCCGATAGCGGGAGGTCATGAGCAGTTCTTC. It codes for CASSPIAGGHEQFF.